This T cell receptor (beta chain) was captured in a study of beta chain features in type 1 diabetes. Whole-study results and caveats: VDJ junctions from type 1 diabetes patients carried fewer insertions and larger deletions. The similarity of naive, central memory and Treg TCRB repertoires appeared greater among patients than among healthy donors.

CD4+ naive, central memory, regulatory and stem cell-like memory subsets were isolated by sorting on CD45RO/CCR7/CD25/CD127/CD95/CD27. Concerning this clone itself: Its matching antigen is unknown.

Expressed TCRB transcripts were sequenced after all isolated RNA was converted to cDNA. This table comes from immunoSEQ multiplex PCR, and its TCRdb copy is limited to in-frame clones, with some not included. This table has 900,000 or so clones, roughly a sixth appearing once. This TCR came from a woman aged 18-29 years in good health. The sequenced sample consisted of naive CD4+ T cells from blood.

CDR3 DNA sequence: TGTGCCATCAGGGCCGGGACAGGGACAGATACGCAGTATTTT. Protein product: CAIRAGTGTDTQYF. V and J are TRBV10-3 and TRBJ2-3; 9 bases map to TRBD1. CDR3 length equals 14 residues. V gave up 6 bases and J gave up 3 bases; unmatched junction bases: 4. CDR1 and CDR2 (germline): ENHRY, SYGVKD.